Listed below are T cell receptor beta chains from one sample, sequenced in a study of blood T cell repertoires in COVID-19. TCRdb's table, derived via immunoSEQ multiplex PCR, lists solely in-frame clones and lacks some. This sample has about 220,000 clones, with about nine tenths found just once. Specimen: PBMCs or T cells enriched from blood (not recorded which). These receptors originate from a woman in her 40s with acute COVID-19. Each CDR3 is given with its conserved first and last residue. The order of the fields is CDR3 length, clone size, J gene, V gene, D gene, CDR3 DNA, CDR3 protein. D genes are given only for firm matches. Part of the rows lack a size; the others show once, few, many or a class for expanded clones.

CDR3 length: 16; clone size: NA; J gene: TRBJ2-2; V gene: TRBV5-1; D gene: TRBD1; CDR3 DNA: TGCGCCAGCACGAGCCAGGGACAGGGTACCACCGGGGAGCTGTTTTTT; CDR3 protein: CASTSQGQGTTGELFF
CDR3 length: 14; clone size: once; J gene: TRBJ1-1; V gene: TRBV13; D gene: NA; CDR3 DNA: TGTGCCAGCACGTCCGGGTCTATGAACACTGAAGCTTTCTTT; CDR3 protein: CASTSGSMNTEAFF
CDR3 length: 13; clone size: NA; J gene: TRBJ2-2; V gene: TRBV4-2; D gene: NA; CDR3 DNA: TGTGCCAGCAGCCAGTCAGGGGCGGGGGAGCTGTTTTTT; CDR3 protein: CASSQSGAGELFF
CDR3 length: 15; clone size: NA; J gene: TRBJ1-4; V gene: TRBV7-9; D gene: TRBD1; CDR3 DNA: TGTGCCAGCAGCTTCGACAGGGCGGCTAATGAAAAACTGTTTTTT; CDR3 protein: CASSFDRAANEKLFF
CDR3 length: 14; clone size: NA; J gene: TRBJ1-1; V gene: TRBV18; D gene: TRBD1; CDR3 DNA: TGTGCCAGCTCTCCCGACAGGGGTTACACTGAAGCTTTCTTT; CDR3 protein: CASSPDRGYTEAFF
CDR3 length: 15; clone size: NA; J gene: TRBJ2-3; V gene: TRBV9; D gene: TRBD1; CDR3 DNA: TGTGCCAGCAGCGTCGGGACAGGGGGCTCAAATACGCAGTATTTT; CDR3 protein: CASSVGTGGSNTQYF
CDR3 length: 13; clone size: NA; J gene: TRBJ1-1; V gene: TRBV6-5; D gene: NA; CDR3 DNA: TGTGCCAGCAGTCTCTTGGGGGCGAGTGAAGCTTTCTTT; CDR3 protein: CASSLLGASEAFF
CDR3 length: 14; clone size: NA; J gene: TRBJ1-2; V gene: TRBV27; D gene: NA; CDR3 DNA: TGTGCCAGCAGTCCGGGTAGGACTAACTATGGCTACACCTTC; CDR3 protein: CASSPGRTNYGYTF
CDR3 length: 16; clone size: NA; J gene: TRBJ2-1; V gene: TRBV5-1; D gene: TRBD1; CDR3 DNA: TGCGCCAGCAGCGCACAAGACAGGGGGCGGTGGAATGAGCAGTTCTTC; CDR3 protein: CASSAQDRGRWNEQFF
CDR3 length: 15; clone size: once; J gene: TRBJ2-3; V gene: TRBV6-5; D gene: TRBD1; CDR3 DNA: TGTGCCAGCAGTACTCGGCGACAGGGGACGGATACGCAGTATTTT; CDR3 protein: CASSTRRQGTDTQYF
CDR3 length: 13; clone size: NA; J gene: TRBJ1-5; V gene: TRBV12-3/TRBV12-4; D gene: TRBD1; CDR3 DNA: TGTGCCAGCAGGGGGACAGGGGGACAGCCCCAGCATTTT; CDR3 protein: CASRGTGGQPQHF
CDR3 length: 13; clone size: NA; J gene: TRBJ1-2; V gene: TRBV5-8; D gene: TRBD1; CDR3 DNA: TGTGCCAGTTCGACAGGGGACAACTATGGCTACACCTTC; CDR3 protein: CASSTGDNYGYTF
CDR3 length: 15; clone size: NA; J gene: TRBJ2-7; V gene: TRBV7-2; D gene: TRBD1; CDR3 DNA: TGTGCCAGCAGCTTAAAGCCGGGACAGGACTACGAGCAGTACTTC; CDR3 protein: CASSLKPGQDYEQYF
CDR3 length: 17; clone size: once; J gene: TRBJ2-3; V gene: TRBV12-5; D gene: NA; CDR3 DNA: TGTGCTAGTGGTTTGGGTCCGTTGGCCGGAGGAACAGATACGCAGTATTTT; CDR3 protein: CASGLGPLAGGTDTQYF
CDR3 length: 13; clone size: NA; J gene: TRBJ1-1; V gene: TRBV10-3; D gene: TRBD1; CDR3 DNA: TGTGCCATACACCCGGGACAGGGGACTGAAGCTTTCTTT; CDR3 protein: CAIHPGQGTEAFF
CDR3 length: 15; clone size: NA; J gene: TRBJ1-1; V gene: TRBV5-1; D gene: NA; CDR3 DNA: TGCGCCAGCAGCTTGAGGGAGGGGCTAGGAACTGAAGCTTTCTTT; CDR3 protein: CASSLREGLGTEAFF
CDR3 length: 12; clone size: NA; J gene: TRBJ2-1; V gene: TRBV6-5; D gene: NA; CDR3 DNA: TGTGCCAGCAGCCATGGAGGTGGTGAGCAGTTCTTC; CDR3 protein: CASSHGGGEQFF